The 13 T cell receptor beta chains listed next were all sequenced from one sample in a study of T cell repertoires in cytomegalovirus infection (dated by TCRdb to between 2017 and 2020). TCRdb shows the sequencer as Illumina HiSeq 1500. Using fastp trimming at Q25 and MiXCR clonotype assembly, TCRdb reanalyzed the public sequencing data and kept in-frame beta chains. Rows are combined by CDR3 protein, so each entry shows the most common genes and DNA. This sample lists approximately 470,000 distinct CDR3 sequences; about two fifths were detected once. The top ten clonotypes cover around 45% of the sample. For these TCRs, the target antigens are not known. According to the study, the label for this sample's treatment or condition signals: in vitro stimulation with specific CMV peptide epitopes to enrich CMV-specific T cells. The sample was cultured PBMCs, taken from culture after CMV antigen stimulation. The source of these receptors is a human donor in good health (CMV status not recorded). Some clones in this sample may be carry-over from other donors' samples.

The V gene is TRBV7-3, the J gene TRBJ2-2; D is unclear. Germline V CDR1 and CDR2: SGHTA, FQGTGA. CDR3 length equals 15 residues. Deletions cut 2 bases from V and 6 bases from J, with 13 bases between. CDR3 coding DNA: TGTGCCAGCAGCTTAGTTTCGGCAGGTTCCGGGGAGCTGTTTTTT. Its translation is CASSLVSAGSGELFF.

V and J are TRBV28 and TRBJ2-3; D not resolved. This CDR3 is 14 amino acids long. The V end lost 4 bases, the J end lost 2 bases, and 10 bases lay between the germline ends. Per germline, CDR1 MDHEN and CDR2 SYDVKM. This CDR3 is CASSWRGDTDTQYF. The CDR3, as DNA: TGTGCCAGCAGTTGGAGAGGAGACACAGATACGCAGTATTTT.

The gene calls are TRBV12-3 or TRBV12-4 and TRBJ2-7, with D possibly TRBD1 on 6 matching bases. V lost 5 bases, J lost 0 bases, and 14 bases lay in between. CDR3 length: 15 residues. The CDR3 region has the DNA TGTGCCAGCAGTCGCCGTAGGGGGAGCTCCTACGAGCAGTACTTC. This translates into CASSRRRGSSYEQYF.

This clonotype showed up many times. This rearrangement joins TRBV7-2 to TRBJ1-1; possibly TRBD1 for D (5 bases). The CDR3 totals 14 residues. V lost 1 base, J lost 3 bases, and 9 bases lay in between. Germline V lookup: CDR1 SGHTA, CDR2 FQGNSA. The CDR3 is CASSLVGGDTEAFF. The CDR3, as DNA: TGTGCCAGCAGCTTAGTGGGGGGGGACACTGAAGCTTTCTTT. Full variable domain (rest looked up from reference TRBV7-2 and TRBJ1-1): GAGVSQSPSNKVTEKGKDVELRCDPISGHTALYWYRQSLGQGLEFLIYFQGNSAPDKSGLPSDRFSAERTGGSVSTLTIQRTQQEDSAVYLCASSLVGGDTEAFFGQGTRLTVV.

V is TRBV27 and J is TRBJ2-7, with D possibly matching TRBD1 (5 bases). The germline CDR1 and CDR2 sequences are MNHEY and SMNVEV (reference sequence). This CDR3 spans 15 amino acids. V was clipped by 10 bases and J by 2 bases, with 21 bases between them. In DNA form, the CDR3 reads TGTGCCAACATAGCCGCGGTGGACAACACCTACGAGCAGTACTTC. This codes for CANIAAVDNTYEQYF.

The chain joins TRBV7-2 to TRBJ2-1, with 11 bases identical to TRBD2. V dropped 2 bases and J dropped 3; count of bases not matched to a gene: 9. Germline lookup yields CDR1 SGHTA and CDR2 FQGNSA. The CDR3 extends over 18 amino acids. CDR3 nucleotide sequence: TGTGCCAGCAGCTTACCGGCTAGCGGGGGGCCGGGCTACAATGAGCAGTTCTTC. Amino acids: CASSLPASGGPGYNEQFF.

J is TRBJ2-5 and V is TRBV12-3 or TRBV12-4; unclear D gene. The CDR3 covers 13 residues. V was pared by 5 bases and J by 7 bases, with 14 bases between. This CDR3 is CASSPDNVGTQYF. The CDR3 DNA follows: TGTGCCAGCAGTCCCGATAATGTGGGGACCCAGTACTTC.

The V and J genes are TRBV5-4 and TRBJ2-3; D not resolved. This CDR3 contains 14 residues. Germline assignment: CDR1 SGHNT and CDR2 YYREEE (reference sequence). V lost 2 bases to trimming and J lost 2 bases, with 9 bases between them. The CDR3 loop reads CASSFRISTDTQYF. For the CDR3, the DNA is TGTGCCAGCAGCTTTCGGATTTCCACAGATACGCAGTATTTT.

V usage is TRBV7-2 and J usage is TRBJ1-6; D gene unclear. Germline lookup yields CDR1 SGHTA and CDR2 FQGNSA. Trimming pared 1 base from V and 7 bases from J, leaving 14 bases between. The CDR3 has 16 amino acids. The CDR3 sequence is CASSLDPGRSNSPLHF. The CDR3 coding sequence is TGTGCCAGCAGCTTAGATCCGGGCAGGTCGAATTCACCCCTCCACTTT.

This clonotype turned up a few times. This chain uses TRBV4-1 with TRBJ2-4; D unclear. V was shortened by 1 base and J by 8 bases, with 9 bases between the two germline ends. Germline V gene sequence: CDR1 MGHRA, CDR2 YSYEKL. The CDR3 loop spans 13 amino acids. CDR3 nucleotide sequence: TGCGCCAGCAGCCAAGGAAAGGTCGACATTCAGTACTTC. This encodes CASSQGKVDIQYF.

The CDR3 DNA follows: TGCGCCAGCAGCCAAGATCAGGGACTAGTAGAGACCCAGTACTTC. Translated: CASSQDQGLVETQYF. The V gene is TRBV4-3, the J gene TRBJ2-5; the match to TRBD2 covers 8 bases. The CDR3 consists of 15 residues. V shed 0 bases and J 4 bases; nucleotides not matched to a gene: 4. The germline gives CDR1 LGHNA, CDR2 YSLEER.

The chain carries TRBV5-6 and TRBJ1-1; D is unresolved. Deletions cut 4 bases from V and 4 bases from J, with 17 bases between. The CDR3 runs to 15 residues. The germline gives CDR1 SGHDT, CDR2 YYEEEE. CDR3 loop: CASSPPRLTGTEAFF. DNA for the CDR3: TGTGCCAGCAGCCCCCCCAGACTCACGGGCACTGAAGCTTTCTTT.

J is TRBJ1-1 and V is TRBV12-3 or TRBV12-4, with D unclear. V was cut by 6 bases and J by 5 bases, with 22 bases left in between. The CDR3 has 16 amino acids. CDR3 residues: CASSASGLNIGTEAFF. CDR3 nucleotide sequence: TGTGCCAGCAGCGCGTCGGGGTTAAATATCGGTACTGAAGCTTTCTTT.